Reported below is one TCR beta chain. The V gene's germline CDR1 is SGHRS and CDR2 YFSETQ. The length of the CDR3 is 16 residues. Germline trimming cut 2 bases from V and 5 bases from J; bases unmatched to any gene: 12. Clones were read by immunoSEQ multiplex PCR, and TCRdb kept only the in-frame ones, dropping some. The table records 37,000 or so clones, 80% to 90% of them present only once. The data derive from a study of CD4 T cells in relation to SARS-CoV-2 and coronaviruses. The sequenced sample consisted of memory CD4+ T cells from PBMCs. The TCR sequence derives from an adult with COVID-19. The rearrangement joins TRBV5-1 to TRBJ2-5; 7 bases are a match to TRBD2. The CDR3 DNA follows: TGCGCCAGCAGCTTCTTGGGGGGGACCAGCCGGGAGACCCAGTACTTC. It is translated as CASSFLGGTSRETQYF.